This record covers a single T cell receptor (beta chain). This entry comes from a study of blood T cell repertoires in COVID-19. Looking at the study overall: PBMCs, B-cell-depleted T cells, or T cells provided the cDNA or gDNA that made up the material.

V shed 8 bases and J shed 6 bases, with 20 bases lying between them. The CDR3 covers 15 residues. CDR1 is MDHEN, CDR2 SYDVKM, per germline. In the original workflow: The authors estimated nucleated cell counts from reference gene primer amplification. Clones were read by immunoSEQ multiplex PCR, and TCRdb kept only the in-frame ones, dropping some. That table furnishes V, J and clone size, whereas the DNA furnished D and trimming. The sample holds around 66,000 clones; around 80% are singletons and the top ten take almost 10%. The clonotype originates from a human donor in a cohort sampled during active COVID-19. Sequences were obtained from peripheral blood. The chain uses TRBV28 and TRBJ1-5; weak D call: TRBD1 (5 bases). In DNA form, the CDR3 reads TGTGCCAGCCGATATGGGGACCGGAGGGCTCAGCCCCAGCATTTT. Translation: CASRYGDRRAQPQHF.